These 15 T cell receptor beta chains originate from one sample sequenced in a study of cytomegalovirus exposure and HLA in healthy donors. Primers for the PCR totalled 60 Vbeta and 13 Jbeta. The table came from immunoSEQ multiplex PCR; TCRdb's copy has only in-frame clones and leaves some out. Altogether roughly 92,000 clones are present, about 80% being singletons, with the ten largest covering about 34%. The material sequenced was PBMCs. Receptor source: a man aged 45-65 years in good health and CMV-seropositive.

The rearrangement links TRBV7-9 to TRBJ1-5; a weak D match, TRBD1 (6 bases). V lost 5 bases to trimming and J lost 7 bases, with 15 bases between them. CDR1 is SEHNR and CDR2 is FQNEAQ in the germline V gene (reference sequence). The length of the CDR3 is 14 residues. In nucleotides, the CDR3 is TGTGCCAGCAGCCCAGGGGTCCTCGGGCAGCCCCAGCATTTT. It specifies CASSPGVLGQPQHF.

The chain carries TRBV7-9 and TRBJ2-7, with 9 bases matching TRBD2. The CDR3 runs to 13 residues. V was pared by 5 bases and J by 7 bases, with 6 bases of the junction left unmatched. Germline V gene lookup returns CDR1 SEHNR and CDR2 FQNEAQ (reference sequence). The CDR3 DNA reads TGTGCCAGCAGCCGAGGGACTAGCCGGGAGCAGTACTTC. The encoded protein is CASSRGTSREQYF.

This chain connects TRBV19 to TRBJ2-1, with 14 bases that match TRBD2. V lost 9 bases and J lost 11; bases outside the gene matches: 12. Germline CDR1 reads LNHDA; CDR2 reads SQIVND (reference sequence). CDR3 length equals 15 residues. CDR3 sequence (DNA): TGTGCCAGCGGGACTAGCGGGAGAGGTATTACTCAGCAGTTCTTC. As protein: CASGTSGRGITQQFF.

This chain connects TRBV18 to TRBJ2-5; TRBD1 aligns across 8 bases. The V segment lost 4 bases and the J segment 4 bases; nucleotides outside the gene matches: 5. The CDR3 has 14 residues. CDR1 and CDR2 from the germline V gene are KGHSH and LQKENI. This chain's CDR3 is CASSLRTGRETQYF. The DNA for the CDR3 is TGTGCCAGCTCACTTAGGACAGGGCGAGAGACCCAGTACTTC.

The V call is TRBV9, the J call TRBJ2-5, with TRBD2 identical over 12 bases. The CDR3 has 14 residues. J was trimmed by 4 bases and V by 2 bases; bases with no gene match: 0. From germline, CDR1 is SGDLS and CDR2 YYNGEE. CDR3 sequence: CASSVGLAGETQYF. The CDR3 DNA reads as TGTGCCAGCAGCGTGGGACTAGCGGGAGAGACCCAGTACTTC.

V and J are TRBV4-2 and TRBJ2-2; 8 bases line up with TRBD2. V trimming: 4 bases; J trimming: 5 bases; junction bases outside the gene matches: 15. This CDR3 contains 18 residues. Germline V gene lookup returns CDR1 LGHNA and CDR2 YNFKEQ. The CDR3 region is CASSLQSGAGAVTGELFF. Written as DNA, the CDR3 is TGTGCCAGCAGCCTCCAGTCGGGAGCGGGAGCGGTGACCGGGGAGCTGTTTTTT.

The sample holds one count of this clone. This sequence joins TRBV4-3 and TRBJ2-3; 8 bases align to TRBD2. Germline loops: CDR1 LGHNA, CDR2 YSLEER. J lost 5 bases, V lost 0 bases, and 4 bases had no gene match. This CDR3 spans 15 amino acids. Here the CDR3 reads CASSQEGLAGDTQYF. CDR3 bases: TGCGCCAGCAGCCAAGAAGGGCTAGCGGGAGATACGCAGTATTTT.

The sample holds a few counts of this clone. The rearrangement links TRBV27 to TRBJ2-1; TRBD2 matches at 8 bases. The trim removed 2 bases at V and 5 bases at J, leaving 11 bases unmatched. Germline loops: CDR1 MNHEY, CDR2 SMNVEV (reference sequence). The CDR3 length is 17 residues. This chain's CDR3 is CASSLVPPTSAHNEQFF. The DNA for the CDR3 is TGTGCCAGCAGTTTAGTCCCCCCGACTAGCGCTCACAATGAGCAGTTCTTC.

As regards this clone: Its ends do not fully match the called genes, so a read error is possible. This sequence joins TRBV7-9 and TRBJ1-2; D perhaps matches TRBD1 (5 bases). The CDR3 loop spans 14 amino acids. Germline values: CDR1 SEHNR, CDR2 FQNEAQ (reference sequence). The CDR3 loop reads CSSSLGPGMRGYTF. Here the CDR3 DNA reads TGTTCCAGCAGCTTAGGGCCAGGGATGCGGGGCTACACCTTC.

The rearrangement joins TRBV11-2 to TRBJ2-1; tentative D call: TRBD1 (5 bases). Between the trimmed V and J ends, which lost 4 bases and 3 bases, there was a span of 16 bases. Germline values: CDR1 SGHAT, CDR2 FQNNGV. The CDR3 consists of 16 residues. The DNA of the CDR3 is TGTGCCAGCAGCTCTCCGTTTTCCCAGGGCTACAATGAGCAGTTCTTC. It translates to CASSSPFSQGYNEQFF.

J is TRBJ1-1 and V is TRBV27; unclear D gene. Germline CDR1 reads MNHEY; CDR2 reads SMNVEV (reference sequence). V lost 5 bases and J lost 8, with 21 bases in between. This CDR3 is built from 15 residues. CDR3 sequence: CASSPGRGEGFEAFF. CDR3 DNA sequence: TGTGCCAGCAGTCCTGGACGGGGAGAGGGTTTCGAAGCTTTCTTT.

The CDR3 spells CASSSRVTDTQYF. CDR3 bases: TGTGCCAGCAGTTCCAGGGTGACAGATACGCAGTATTTT. The chain links TRBV6-6 to TRBJ2-3; D may be TRBD1 (5 bases). The V and J ends lost 4 bases and 3 bases respectively, with 8 bases between them. In germline, CDR1 is MNHNY, CDR2 SVGAGI (reference sequence). The CDR3 sequence is 13 residues long.

CDR3 sequence reads: CAVRVPGQGKDEQFF. Written as DNA, the CDR3 is TGTGCCGTACGAGTCCCGGGACAGGGAAAGGATGAGCAGTTCTTC. The gene calls are TRBV6-1 and TRBJ2-1, with 9 bases lining up with TRBD1. This CDR3 is 15 amino acids long. Trimming took 11 bases from V and 8 from J; bases not matched to a gene: 16. Germline V gene data show CDR1 as MNHNS and CDR2 as SASEGT.

The V and J genes are TRBV6-5 and TRBJ2-1, with TRBD1 matching over 8 bases. J gave up 2 bases and V 6 bases, and 6 bases lay outside the gene matches. Germline V gene sequence: CDR1 MNHEY, CDR2 SVGAGI. CDR3 length equals 15 residues. CDR3 nucleotide sequence: TGTGCCAGCAGCATAGGGACAGGTGCCTACAATGAGCAGTTCTTC. This encodes CASSIGTGAYNEQFF.

This clone was detected once. This sequence joins TRBV7-9 and TRBJ1-2, with 7 bases matching TRBD1. The germline gives CDR1 SEHNR, CDR2 FQNEAQ (reference sequence). The CDR3 loop spans 13 amino acids. Trimming took 4 bases from V and 6 from J; bases not matched to a gene: 5. CDR3 residues: CASSSPGTDGYTF. The CDR3 nucleotides are TGTGCCAGCAGCTCTCCCGGGACAGATGGCTACACCTTC.